What follows describes a single TCR beta chain. This clonotype showed up many times. Its specific antigen is unknown. Base qualities are not recorded, but no much larger clone differs from it by a single base. These data originate in a study of T-cell memory formation after mild COVID-19 (TCRdb year 2021). About the full investigation: TCR sequence clusters from the two donors were largely donor specific. Longitudinal TCRalpha and TCRbeta repertoire sequencing tracked T-cell clones expanding and contracting after mild COVID-19 in two donors. The cohort was made up of two young adult volunteers, one female and one male, who were previously healthy. Here is what the overall study found, with its caveats: Clones contracting from day 15 to 85 had balanced CD4/CD8 phenotypes, while a second wave expanding from day 15 to 37 was biased towards CD4+. Some responding clones were found in pre-infection memory, which suggests that pre-existing cross-reactive memory T cells took part in the SARS-CoV-2 response. The second-wave clones that peaked on day 37 were not confirmed to be SARS-CoV-2 specific. Contracting CD4+ clones were located mainly in the CM and EM memory subsets, whereas CD8+ clones were found to be enriched in EMRA. Only two mild cases were covered in the study, and larger cohorts including severe cases with pre-infection samples were considered necessary.

PBMCs were isolated by Ficoll-Paque density gradient centrifugation. Counted from cysteine to phenylalanine, this CDR3 has 13 amino acids. Just the 39-base CDR3 DNA is kept, in frame starting at base 1. Between the V and J ends, shortened by 4 bases and 8 bases respectively, the junction contains 15 bases. Via the germline V gene, CDR1 is SGHRS and CDR2 YFSETQ. The data were produced on an Illumina NovaSeq 6000. cDNA libraries for TCRalpha and TCRbeta were prepared by 5'RACE using constant-segment primers, with sample barcodes and unique molecular identifiers added. Trizol reagent was used to extract RNA from every sample. The libraries were amplified in two PCR steps, and the second step added a second sample barcode and Illumina TruSeq adapters. Sequencing of the libraries was done on an Illumina NovaSeq, producing 2 x 150 bp paired-end reads. The authors' analysis ran thus. Demultiplexing of reads and collapsing into UMI-guided consensus sequences were performed with migec v1.2.7. Using mixcr v2.1.11, UMI consensuses were aligned to TRA and TRB V and J templates and then assembled into clonotypes. Clonotypes were classified as expanded or contracted when called significant by both edgeR and NoisET, with noise models trained on biological replicates. For edgeR calls, the thresholds were a false discovery rate-adjusted p below 0.01 and a log2 fold-change of 1. As an exploratory analysis of dynamics, max-normalized trajectories of the 1000 most abundant clonotypes were examined by PCA with hierarchical clustering. The CD4 or CD8 phenotype of responding clones was assigned using the separately sequenced CD4+ and CD8+ repertoires. TCRdb cleaned the public reads at Q25 with fastp, built clones with MiXCR and kept in-frame beta chains. A single entry per CDR3 protein holds the most common genes and DNA from its merged rows. These V and J calls originate from TCRdb's pipeline instead of the authors' own analysis. The sample records 270,000 or so distinct CDR3 sequences, over 15% of which are singletons. The top ten clonotypes cover roughly a fifth of the sample.

The sequence was collected from a man younger than 35 who had mild COVID-19 (a few samples of this study predate the infection). The sample titles of this study are shuffled in the database, so cell type and time point are left out; the donor was told from shared clones. The sample taken for sequencing was PBMCs or a T cell subset sorted from them (not recorded which). The chain employs TRBV5-1 and TRBJ1-2; TRBD1 is possibly the D segment (5 matching bases). Here is the DNA: TGCGCCAGCAGCCAGGGCGCATCGGGGGGCTACACCTTC. Its amino acids are CASSQGASGGYTF.